One and the same sample provided the 10 T cell receptor beta chains below, sequenced in a study of beta chain features in type 1 diabetes. Their recognized antigens are unknown. The whole isolated RNA underwent reverse transcription, so sequencing captured expressed TCRB transcripts. The repertoire was sequenced with immunoSEQ multiplex PCR; TCRdb's copy has only in-frame clones and lacks some. Of about 640,000 clones in the sample, roughly an eighth were seen once. Study outcomes and limitations: When Type 1 diabetes patients were examined, their TCRB CDR3s proved moderately but significantly shorter in all four CD4+ subsets.

Specimen: naive CD4+ T cells from blood. All receptors derive from a man under 40 with type 1 diabetes.

The rearrangement joins TRBV11-3 to TRBJ2-5; 9 bases agree with TRBD2. The germline CDR1 and CDR2 sequences are SGHNT and YENEEA. V shed 4 bases, J shed 2 bases, and the junction held 11 bases outside the gene matches. This CDR3 spans 17 amino acids. In DNA, the CDR3 is TGTGCCAGCAGCTGGGGCCAGCGGGGGGATCTTCAAGAGACCCAGTACTTC. It yields the protein CASSWGQRGDLQETQYF. Variable domain in full (rest from reference TRBV11-3 and TRBJ2-5): EAGVVQSPRYKIIEKKQPVAFWCNPISGHNTLYWYLQNLGQGPELLIRYENEEAVDDSQLPKDRFSAERLKGVDSTLKIQPAELGDSAVYLCASSWGQRGDLQETQYFGPGTRLLVL.

This clone was counted a few times. V gene TRBV19 combines with J gene TRBJ1-1; 10 bases agree with TRBD1. Germline CDR1 reads LNHDA; CDR2 reads SQIVND (reference sequence). The CDR3 consists of 16 residues. V gave up 8 bases and J gave up 6 bases; unmatched junction bases: 15. CDR3 sequence (DNA): TGTGCCAGTGACGACAGGGGGCTCCCCAGGCGGGCTGAAGCTTTCTTT. Its translation: CASDDRGLPRRAEAFF.

The V gene is TRBV9, the J gene TRBJ2-1, with a weak D call TRBD2 (6 bases). V lost 2 bases, J lost 7 bases, and 10 bases lay in between. Germline V gene sequence: CDR1 SGDLS, CDR2 YYNGEE. The CDR3 contains 13 residues. CDR3 sequence: CASSVAGWNEQFF. CDR3 bases: TGTGCCAGCAGCGTGGCGGGGTGGAATGAGCAGTTCTTC.

The chain combines TRBV7-8 with TRBJ2-1, with 9 positions matching TRBD1. The trim removed 4 bases at V and 3 bases at J, leaving 1 base unmatched. The V gene's germline CDR1 is SGHVS and CDR2 FQNEAQ. There are 14 residues in the CDR3. The DNA for the CDR3 is TGTGCCAGCAGCTGGACAGGGGTCTACAATGAGCAGTTCTTC. This encodes CASSWTGVYNEQFF.

This clone was seen a few times. V gene TRBV30 combines with J gene TRBJ2-1; D gene uncertain. The CDR3 runs to 13 residues. Trimming took 5 bases from V and 8 from J, leaving 16 bases between them. Germline values: CDR1 GTSNPN, CDR2 SVGIG (reference sequence). In DNA form, the CDR3 reads TGTGCCTGGGACATTTTAGGGCCCCATGAGCAGTTCTTC. This sequence encodes CAWDILGPHEQFF. Full variable domain (missing parts from reference TRBV30 and TRBJ2-1): SQTIHQWPATLVQPVGSPLSLECTVEGTSNPNLYWYRQAAGRGLQLLFYSVGIGQISSEVPQNLSASRPQDRQFILSSKKLLLSDSGFYLCAWDILGPHEQFFGPGTRLTVL.

This clone was counted only a few times. The V gene is TRBV2, the J gene TRBJ1-2; D is perhaps TRBD1 (5 bases). This CDR3 region has 16 residues. Trimming stripped 0 bases from V and 5 bases from J, with 16 bases between. The V gene's germline CDR1 is SNHLY and CDR2 FYNNEI. DNA for the CDR3: TGTGCCAGCAGTGAAGCTGGGGCAAGGACCCAATATGGCTACACCTTC. This gives the protein CASSEAGARTQYGYTF.

The CDR3 DNA reads as TGTGCCAGCAGCTTCTTTACTAACTATGGCTACACCTTC. The encoded protein is CASSFFTNYGYTF. J is TRBJ1-2 and V is TRBV5-6, with D hard to call. This CDR3 is built from 13 residues. Germline V gene lookup returns CDR1 SGHDT and CDR2 YYEEEE. V gave up 2 bases and J gave up 0 bases, with 5 bases separating them. Drawing the rest from reference TRBV5-6 and TRBJ1-2, the complete variable domain is DAGVTQSPTHLIKTRGQQVTLRCSPKSGHDTVSWYQQALGQGPQFIFQYYEEEERQRGNFPDRFSGHQFPNYSSELNVNALLLGDSALYLCASSFFTNYGYTFGSGTRLTVV.

Only a few counts were recorded for this clone. This chain connects TRBV2 to TRBJ2-1; TRBD2 aligns across 10 bases. Germline V lookup: CDR1 SNHLY, CDR2 FYNNEI. The ends lost 8 bases at V and 12 bases at J; junction bases unmatched: 10. The CDR3 consists of 13 residues. The CDR3 protein is CASGSGGSRGQFF. The CDR3 nucleotides read TGTGCCAGCGGTAGCGGGGGGTCCAGAGGGCAGTTCTTC.

This clone was recorded a few times. This chain joins TRBV5-1 and TRBJ2-1, with D possibly being TRBD1 or TRBD2 (6 bases each). The CDR3 consists of 16 residues. Per germline, CDR1 SGHRS and CDR2 YFSETQ. Trimming left V 0 bases short and J 4 bases short, with 14 bases between. The CDR3 reads CASSLELGGRYNEQFF. DNA of the CDR3: TGCGCCAGCAGCTTGGAGCTGGGGGGCCGGTACAATGAGCAGTTCTTC. The complete variable domain, with remaining parts taken from reference TRBV5-1 and TRBJ2-1, reads KAGVTQTPRYLIKTRGQQVTLSCSPISGHRSVSWYQQTPGQGLQFLFEYFSETQRNKGNFPGRFSGRQFSNSRSEMNVSTLELGDSALYLCASSLELGGRYNEQFFGPGTRLTVL.

V gene TRBV5-6 combines with J gene TRBJ1-6, with D hard to call. The CDR3 contains 14 residues. Per the germline V gene, CDR1 is SGHDT and CDR2 is YYEEEE. Trimming shortened V by 0 bases and J by 10 bases, and 11 bases separated the two germline ends. The CDR3 sequence is CASSLAGLGSPLHF. CDR3 nucleotides: TGTGCCAGCAGCTTGGCCGGGCTAGGCTCACCCCTCCACTTT.